One and the same sample provided the 18 T cell receptor beta chains below, sequenced in a study of T cell responses to AZD1222 COVID-19 vaccine. Here immunoSEQ multiplex PCR was the method, and the copy in TCRdb shows in-frame clones only, minus some. The sample records almost 95,000 clones, 85% being singletons. The material was peripheral blood, obtained 28 days after the second AZD1222 dose. The receptors originated from an adult who received the AZD1222 COVID-19 vaccine.

The chain links TRBV3-1 (or the pseudogene TRBV3-2) to TRBJ1-3; no clear D gene. This CDR3 comprises 14 residues. V was trimmed by 3 bases and J by 3 bases, leaving 9 bases between them. Germline loops: CDR1 LGHDT, CDR2 YNNKEL (reference sequence). CDR3: CASSQGIYGNTIYF. In DNA form, the CDR3 reads TGTGCCAGCAGCCAGGGGATTTATGGAAACACCATATATTTT.

The J gene is TRBJ2-7, the V gene TRBV11-3; D not certain. Between the trimmed V and J ends, which lost 1 base and 0 bases, there was a span of 7 bases. The CDR3 runs 14 residues. The germline gives CDR1 SGHNT, CDR2 YENEEA. CDR3 region: CASSLGQSSYEQYF. The CDR3 nucleotides read TGTGCCAGCAGCTTAGGGCAGAGCTCCTACGAGCAGTACTTC.

The CDR3 region is CASSLVENTEAFF. The DNA for the CDR3 is TGTGCCAGCAGCTTAGTGGAGAACACTGAAGCTTTCTTT. The chain carries TRBV7-2 and TRBJ1-1; D gene uncertain. This CDR3 has 13 amino acids. The V end lost 1 base, the J end lost 1 base, and 4 bases lay between the germline ends. Per the germline V gene, CDR1 is SGHTA and CDR2 is FQGNSA.

The chain is built from TRBV27 and TRBJ1-6; D is unclear. The germline CDR1 and CDR2 sequences are MNHEY and SMNVEV (reference sequence). The CDR3 has 14 amino acids. Between the trimmed V and J ends, which lost 6 bases and 0 bases, there was a span of 6 bases. The CDR3 is CASSPSSYNSPLHF. In DNA, the CDR3 is TGTGCCAGCAGCCCAAGCTCCTATAATTCACCCCTCCACTTT.

This clone was detected a few times. This chain joins TRBV27 and TRBJ2-3; D is possibly TRBD2 (5 bases). Trimming stripped 6 bases from V and 2 bases from J, with 15 bases between. There are 15 residues in the CDR3. The germline V gene has CDR1 MNHEY and CDR2 SMNVEV (reference sequence). The CDR3 sequence is CASRDMTEVTDTQYF. The CDR3 bases are TGTGCCAGCAGGGATATGACGGAGGTCACAGATACGCAGTATTTT.

The chain uses TRBV7-2 and TRBJ2-5; no reliable D call. The germline CDR1 and CDR2 sequences are SGHTA and FQGNSA. The CDR3 is 12 amino acids. V was pared by 2 bases and J by 4 bases, with 5 bases between. CDR3 sequence (DNA): TGTGCCAGCAGCTTAATCCGAGAGACCCAGTACTTC. It is translated as CASSLIRETQYF.

The chain combines TRBV3-1 (or the pseudogene TRBV3-2) with TRBJ1-2, with TRBD1 identical over 10 bases. The CDR3 runs to 15 residues. The germline V gene has CDR1 LGHDT and CDR2 YNNKEL (reference sequence). The J segment lost 6 bases and the V segment lost 1 base, leaving 5 bases of the junction unmatched. CDR3 sequence (DNA): TGTGCCAGCAGCCAAGCGACAGGGGGCGCGAATGGCTACACCTTC. Translating gives CASSQATGGANGYTF.

The gene calls are TRBV7-3 and TRBJ2-3; 9 bases agree with TRBD2. V gave up 5 bases and J gave up 6 bases; unmatched junction bases: 6. The CDR3 runs 14 residues. Germline CDR1 is SGHTA and CDR2 is FQGTGA. Here the CDR3 reads CASSLGLASDTQYF. The CDR3 nucleotides are TGTGCCAGCAGCCTGGGACTAGCATCCGATACGCAGTATTTT.

The rearrangement uses TRBV28 and TRBJ2-6, with D hard to call. CDR3 length equals 16 residues. Germline lookup yields CDR1 MDHEN and CDR2 SYDVKM. V was trimmed by 2 bases and J by 0 bases, leaving 8 bases between them. The CDR3, as DNA: TGTGCCAGCAGTTTAGCCCAGATCTCTGGGGCCAACGTCCTGACTTTC. It codes for CASSLAQISGANVLTF.

This sequence joins TRBV5-4 and TRBJ1-2, with D unresolved. The germline V gene has CDR1 SGHNT and CDR2 YYREEE (reference sequence). Trimming left V 1 base short and J 5 bases short, with 6 bases between. This CDR3 contains 12 residues. CDR3: CASSLNGYGYTF. DNA of the CDR3: TGTGCCAGCAGCTTGAACGGGTATGGCTACACCTTC. Looking up the rest from reference TRBV5-4 and TRBJ1-2 gives the full variable domain: ETGVTQSPTHLIKTRGQQVTLRCSSQSGHNTVSWYQQALGQGPQFIFQYYREEENGRGNFPPRFSGLQFPNYSSELNVNALELDDSALYLCASSLNGYGYTFGSGTRLTVV.

This sequence joins TRBV5-6 and TRBJ1-2, with TRBD1 identical over 7 bases. Germline lookup yields CDR1 SGHDT and CDR2 YYEEEE. The CDR3 is made up of 16 amino acids. Trimming cost V 0 bases and J 5 bases; bases outside gene matches: 10. Written as DNA, the CDR3 is TGTGCCAGCAGCTTGGCCAATGAAGGGGGCAGGTATGGCTACACCTTC. Residues: CASSLANEGGRYGYTF.

The sample holds one count of this clone. The V gene is TRBV7-3, the J gene TRBJ2-7, with 9 bases fitting TRBD1. The germline CDR1 and CDR2 sequences are SGHTA and FQGTGA. CDR3 length: 15 amino acids. V lost 2 bases, J lost 2 bases, and 4 bases stayed unmatched. CDR3 in DNA: TGTGCCAGCAGCTTAGGGACAGGGCGGACCTACGAGCAGTACTTC. It specifies CASSLGTGRTYEQYF.

The chain couples TRBV5-1 to TRBJ1-5, with TRBD1 identical over 7 bases. CDR1 and CDR2 from the germline V gene are SGHRS and YFSETQ. The J segment lost 11 bases and the V segment lost 0 bases, leaving 14 bases of the junction unmatched. This CDR3 is built from 16 residues. The CDR3 here is CASSLGGTADIMTQHF. In DNA form, the CDR3 reads TGCGCCAGCAGCTTGGGGGGGACAGCAGATATTATGACCCAGCATTTT.

The J gene is TRBJ1-5, the V gene TRBV19; D gene ambiguous. The germline V gene has CDR1 LNHDA and CDR2 SQIVND (reference sequence). This CDR3 spans 15 amino acids. V gave up 4 bases and J gave up 0 bases, with 10 bases separating them. The CDR3 loop reads CASSTRHNSNQPQHF. CDR3 in DNA: TGTGCCAGTAGTACCCGACATAATAGCAATCAGCCCCAGCATTTT.

The chain links TRBV19 to TRBJ2-5, with TRBD2 matching over 11 bases. V lost 5 bases, J lost 5 bases, and 10 bases stayed unmatched. Per the germline V gene, CDR1 is LNHDA and CDR2 is SQIVND (reference sequence). The CDR3 is made up of 16 amino acids. The CDR3 DNA reads as TGTGCCAGTAGTTCTCCCCTAGCGGGGGGCGGGGAGACCCAGTACTTC. Translation: CASSSPLAGGGETQYF.

This clone appeared a few times. J is TRBJ1-2 and V is TRBV18; D is unclear. This CDR3 region has 14 residues. Trimming pared 3 bases from V and 6 bases from J, leaving 14 bases between. Germline V gives CDR1 KGHSH, CDR2 LQKENI. Written as DNA, the CDR3 is TGTGCCAGCTCACCCTTATCAAGTATGGATGGCTACACCTTC. It is translated as CASSPLSSMDGYTF. Full variable domain (outside the CDR3, taken from reference TRBV18 and TRBJ1-2): NAGVMQNPRHLVRRRGQEARLRCSPMKGHSHVYWYRQLPEEGLKFMVYLQKENIIDESGMPKERFSAEFPKEGPSILRIQQVVRGDSAAYFCASSPLSSMDGYTFGSGTRLTVV.

The chain is built from TRBV27 and TRBJ2-2, with 9 bases lining up with TRBD1. The CDR3 runs 15 residues. Looked up from germline, CDR1 is MNHEY and CDR2 is SMNVEV (reference sequence). J gave up 1 base and V 5 bases, and 2 bases lay outside the gene matches. The CDR3 here is CASSPDRGNTGELFF. For the CDR3, the DNA is TGTGCCAGCAGTCCGGACAGGGGGAACACCGGGGAGCTGTTTTTT.

The chain recombines TRBV11-2 with TRBJ2-1, with 11 bases matching TRBD2. This CDR3 has 15 amino acids. The junction had 16 bases not matched to a gene; V was cut back by 8 bases and J by 13 bases. Germline lookup yields CDR1 SGHAT and CDR2 FQNNGV. In DNA form, the CDR3 reads TGTGCCAGCGGGGTTGACGGGACTAGCGGCAGTAGACAGTTCTTC. Its translation: CASGVDGTSGSRQFF.